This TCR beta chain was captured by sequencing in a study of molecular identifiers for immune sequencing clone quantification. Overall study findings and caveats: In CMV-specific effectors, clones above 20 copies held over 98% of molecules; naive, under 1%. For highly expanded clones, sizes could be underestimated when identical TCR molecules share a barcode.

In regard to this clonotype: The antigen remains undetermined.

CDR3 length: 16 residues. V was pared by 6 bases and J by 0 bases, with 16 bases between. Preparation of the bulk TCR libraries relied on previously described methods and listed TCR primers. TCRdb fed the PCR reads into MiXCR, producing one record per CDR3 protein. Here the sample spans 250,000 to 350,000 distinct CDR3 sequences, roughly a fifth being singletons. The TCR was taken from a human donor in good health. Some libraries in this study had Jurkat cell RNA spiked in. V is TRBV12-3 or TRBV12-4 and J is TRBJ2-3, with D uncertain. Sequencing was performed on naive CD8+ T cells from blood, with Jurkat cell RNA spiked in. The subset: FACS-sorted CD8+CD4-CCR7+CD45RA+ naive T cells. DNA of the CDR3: TGTGCCAGCAGGCAGTCGCGGAAGGATAGCACAGATACGCAGTATTTT. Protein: CASRQSRKDSTDTQYF.